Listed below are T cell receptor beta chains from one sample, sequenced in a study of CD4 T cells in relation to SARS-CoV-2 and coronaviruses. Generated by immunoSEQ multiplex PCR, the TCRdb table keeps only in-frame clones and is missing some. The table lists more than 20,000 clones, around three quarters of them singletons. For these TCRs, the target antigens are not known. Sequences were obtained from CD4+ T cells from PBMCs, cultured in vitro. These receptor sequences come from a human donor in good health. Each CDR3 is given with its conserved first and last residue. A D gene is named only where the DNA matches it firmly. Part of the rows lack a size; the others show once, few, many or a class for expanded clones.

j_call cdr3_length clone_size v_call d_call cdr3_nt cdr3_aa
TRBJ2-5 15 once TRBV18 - TGTGCCAGCTCACCAGAAACGAGAAGGGAAGAGACCCAGTACTTC CASSPETRREETQYF
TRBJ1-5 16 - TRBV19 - TGTGCCAGTAGTATAATCGACTGGTATAGCAATCAGCCCCAGCATTTT CASSIIDWYSNQPQHF
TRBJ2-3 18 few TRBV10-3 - TGTGCCATCAGTGGTGGAGACGGACGGACACCTAGCACAGATACGCAGTATTTT CAISGGDGRTPSTDTQYF
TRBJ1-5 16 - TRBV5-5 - TGTGCCAGCAGCTTGGTAGGTCACGTCGGAGGTCAGCCCCAGCATTTT CASSLVGHVGGQPQHF
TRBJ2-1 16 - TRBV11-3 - TGTGCCAGCAGCTTAGAAGGCTGGGGTTGGAACAATGAGCAGTTCTTC CASSLEGWGWNNEQFF
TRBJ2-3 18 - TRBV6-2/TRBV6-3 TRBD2 TGTGCCAGCAGTTTCAGGACTAGCGGGAGAATTAGCACAGATACGCAGTATTTT CASSFRTSGRISTDTQYF
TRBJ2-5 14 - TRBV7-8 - TGTGCCAGCAGCTTAGGCAATTACCAAGAGACCCAGTACTTC CASSLGNYQETQYF
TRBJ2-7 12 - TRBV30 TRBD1 TGTGCCTGGGGTAGGACAGGGTACGAGCAGTACTTC CAWGRTGYEQYF
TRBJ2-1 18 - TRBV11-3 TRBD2 TGTGCCAGCAGCTTCAGTAGCGGGAGGTTAGGGTCCTACAATGAGCAGTTCTTC CASSFSSGRLGSYNEQFF
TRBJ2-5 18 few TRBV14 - TGTGCCAGCAGCCAACTCCCCTCCTGGAGAGCCGGCCAAGAGACCCAGTACTTC CASSQLPSWRAGQETQYF
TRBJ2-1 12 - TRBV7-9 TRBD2 TGTGCCAGCAGCCCACTAGCGGGTGAGCAGTTCTTC CASSPLAGEQFF
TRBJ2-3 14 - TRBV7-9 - TGTGCCAGCAGCTTGGGGAGTAGCTCAGATACGCAGTATTTT CASSLGSSSDTQYF
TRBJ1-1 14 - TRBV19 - TGTGCCAGTAAGTCATCGGCGGATAACACTGAAGCTTTCTTT CASKSSADNTEAFF
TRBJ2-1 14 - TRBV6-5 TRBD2 TGTGCCAGCAGTCCCGGGACTACCTACAATGAGCAGTTCTTC CASSPGTTYNEQFF
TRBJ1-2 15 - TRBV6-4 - TGTGCCAGCACTCACGGGTACAGCTTTAACTATGGCTACACCTTC CASTHGYSFNYGYTF
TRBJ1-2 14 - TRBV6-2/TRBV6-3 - TGTGCCAGCAGTCTATTTGCTGCCTCTACTGGCTACACCTTC CASSLFAASTGYTF
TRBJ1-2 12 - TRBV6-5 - TGTGCCAGCAATCCGGGGAGCTATGGCTACACCTTC CASNPGSYGYTF
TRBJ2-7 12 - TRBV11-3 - TGTGCCAGCAGGGGGGCCAGCCGCGAGCAGTACTTC CASRGASREQYF
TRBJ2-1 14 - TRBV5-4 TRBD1 TGTGCCAGCAGCTTGGATTCAGGGGGCGGTGAGCAGTTCTTC CASSLDSGGGEQFF
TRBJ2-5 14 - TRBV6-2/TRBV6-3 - TGTGCCAGCAGTTACTCGTTTAGGGGGGAGACCCAGTACTTC CASSYSFRGETQYF
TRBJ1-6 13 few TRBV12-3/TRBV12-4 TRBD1 TGTGCCAGCAGTGCGGGACAGTATTCACCCCTCCACTTT CASSAGQYSPLHF
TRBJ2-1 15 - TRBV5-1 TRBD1 TGCGCCAGCAGCTCATCGGGACAGATAGTAAATGAGCAGTTCTTC CASSSSGQIVNEQFF
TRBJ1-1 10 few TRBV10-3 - TGTGCCACGGTGGGCACTGAAGCTTTCTTT CATVGTEAFF
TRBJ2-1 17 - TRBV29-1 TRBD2 TGCAGCGTTGAAGATCGAAATGCGGGAGGGCGCTACAATGAGCAGTTCTTC CSVEDRNAGGRYNEQFF
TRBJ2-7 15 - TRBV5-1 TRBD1 TGCGCCAGCAGCTTGGAGGGACAGGGGCTTGGAGAGCAGTACTTC CASSLEGQGLGEQYF
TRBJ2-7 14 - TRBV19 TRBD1 TGTGCCAGTAGTATGACAGGGGACTCCTACGAGCAGTACTTC CASSMTGDSYEQYF
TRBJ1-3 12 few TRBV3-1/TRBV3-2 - TGTGCCAGCAGCCAAATGTTAAACACCATATATTTT CASSQMLNTIYF
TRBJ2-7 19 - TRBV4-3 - TGCGCCAGCAGCCAAGATAACGGTGGGGACGGCAGTATCTCCTACGAGCAGTACTTC CASSQDNGGDGSISYEQYF
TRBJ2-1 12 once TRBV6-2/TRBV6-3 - TGTGCCAGCAGTAATCTGGAAGGTGAGCAGTTCTTC CASSNLEGEQFF
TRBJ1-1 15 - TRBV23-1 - TGCGCCAGCAGTCAATCGGTGGGCCGGGGGACTGAAGCTTTCTTT CASSQSVGRGTEAFF
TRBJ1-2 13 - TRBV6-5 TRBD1 TGTGCCAGCAGAACAACAGGGGTGGGTGGCTACACCTTC CASRTTGVGGYTF
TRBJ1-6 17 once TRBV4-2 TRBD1 TGTGCCAGCAGCCATGAGCCCCGGGACAGGGGTCTTTCACCCCTCCACTTT CASSHEPRDRGLSPLHF
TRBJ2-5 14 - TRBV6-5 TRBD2 TGTGCCAGCAGCCAAGCGGGGGGCACAGAGACCCAGTACTTC CASSQAGGTETQYF
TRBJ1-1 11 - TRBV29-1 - TGCAGCGTGGGTTCGAACACTGAAGCTTTCTTT CSVGSNTEAFF
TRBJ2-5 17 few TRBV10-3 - TGTGCCATCAGTGCGACATCCGGGACCCTGTACCAAGAGACCCAGTACTTC CAISATSGTLYQETQYF
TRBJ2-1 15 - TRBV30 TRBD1 TGTGCCTGGACCCACGGACAGGGGGGAATCGATGAGCAGTTCTTC CAWTHGQGGIDEQFF
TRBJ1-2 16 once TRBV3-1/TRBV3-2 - TGTGCCAGCAGCCCCCGACTACGTACAGTTAACTATGGCTACACCTTC CASSPRLRTVNYGYTF
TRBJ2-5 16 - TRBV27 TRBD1 TGTGCCAGCAGCCAAAGGACAGGTCTGGCGCAAGAGACCCAGTACTTC CASSQRTGLAQETQYF
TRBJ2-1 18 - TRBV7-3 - TGTGCCAGCAGCCTAGCGGATTTAGTAGAGGGGGGACCGAATGAGCAGTTCTTC CASSLADLVEGGPNEQFF
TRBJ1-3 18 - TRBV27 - TGTGCCAGCAGCGCGAGGTCGGGGATCCTCTCCTCTGGAAACACCATATATTTT CASSARSGILSSGNTIYF
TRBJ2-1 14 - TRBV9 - TGTGCCAGCAGCGTAGTTCTTTCCTACAATGAGCAGTTCTTC CASSVVLSYNEQFF
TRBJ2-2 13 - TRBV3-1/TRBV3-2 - TGTGCCAGCAGCCAAGTGGGTAGCGGGGAGCTGTTTTTT CASSQVGSGELFF
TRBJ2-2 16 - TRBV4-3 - TGCGCCAGCAGCCGAGAGACGGTGATCAACACCGGGGAGCTGTTTTTT CASSRETVINTGELFF
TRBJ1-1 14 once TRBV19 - TGTGCCAGTAGTATCCAGGCAGGGGACACTGAAGCTTTCTTT CASSIQAGDTEAFF
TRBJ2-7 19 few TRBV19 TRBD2 TGTGCCAGTAGACCCGACCGGGAGCGGGGGGGCGTCATGACCTACGAGCAGTACTTC CASRPDRERGGVMTYEQYF
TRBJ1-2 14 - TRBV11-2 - TGTGCCAGCAGCGCCTCAGGAGGGAACTATGGCTACACCTTC CASSASGGNYGYTF
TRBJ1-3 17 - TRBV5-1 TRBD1 TGCGCCAGCAGCCCGGGGACAGGGGGGAACTCTGGAAACACCATATATTTT CASSPGTGGNSGNTIYF
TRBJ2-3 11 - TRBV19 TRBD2 TGTGCCAGTATGAGCGGGAGGGAGCAGTATTTT CASMSGREQYF
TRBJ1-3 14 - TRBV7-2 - TGTGCCAGCAGCCCTACAGCGCTTGGAAACACCATATATTTT CASSPTALGNTIYF
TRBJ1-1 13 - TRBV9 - TGTGCCAGCAGCGTAGCTACCTTCACTGAAGCTTTCTTT CASSVATFTEAFF
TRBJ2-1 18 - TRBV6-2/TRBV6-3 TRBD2 TGTGCCAGCAGTTACCCCCTCGGTTCTAGCCCCGGGGGGAATGAGCAGTTCTTC CASSYPLGSSPGGNEQFF